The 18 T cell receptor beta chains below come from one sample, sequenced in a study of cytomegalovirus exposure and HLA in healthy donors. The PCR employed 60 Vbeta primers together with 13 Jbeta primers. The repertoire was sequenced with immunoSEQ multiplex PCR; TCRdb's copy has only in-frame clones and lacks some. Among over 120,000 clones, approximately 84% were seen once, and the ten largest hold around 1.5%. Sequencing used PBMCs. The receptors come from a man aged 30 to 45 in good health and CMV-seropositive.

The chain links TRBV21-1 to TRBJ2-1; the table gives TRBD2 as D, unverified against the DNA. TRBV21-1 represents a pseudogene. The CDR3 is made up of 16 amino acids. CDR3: CASSRKGLASYNEQFF. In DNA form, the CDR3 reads TGTGCCAGCAGCAGAAAAGGACTAGCAAGCTACAATGAGCAGTTCTTC.

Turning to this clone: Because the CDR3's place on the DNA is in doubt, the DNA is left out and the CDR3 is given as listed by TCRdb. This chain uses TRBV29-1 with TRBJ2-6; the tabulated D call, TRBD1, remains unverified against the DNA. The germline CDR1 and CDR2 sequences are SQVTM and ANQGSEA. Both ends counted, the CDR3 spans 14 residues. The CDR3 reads CSVEFASGANVLIF.

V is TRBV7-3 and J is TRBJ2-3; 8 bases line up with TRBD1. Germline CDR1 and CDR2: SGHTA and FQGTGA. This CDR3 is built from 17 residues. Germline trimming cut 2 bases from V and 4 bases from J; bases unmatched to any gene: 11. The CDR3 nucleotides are TGTGCCAGCAGCTTAGTGTCAGGGGGCTTAGGCGCAGATACGCAGTATTTT. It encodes CASSLVSGGLGADTQYF.

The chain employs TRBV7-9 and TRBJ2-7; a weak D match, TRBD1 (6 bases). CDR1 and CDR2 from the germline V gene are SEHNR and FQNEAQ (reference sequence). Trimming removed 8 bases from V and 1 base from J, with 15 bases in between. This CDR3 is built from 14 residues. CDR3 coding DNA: TGTGCCAGCGGGAAGGGGGTCCCTTCCTACGAGCAGTACTTC. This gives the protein CASGKGVPSYEQYF.

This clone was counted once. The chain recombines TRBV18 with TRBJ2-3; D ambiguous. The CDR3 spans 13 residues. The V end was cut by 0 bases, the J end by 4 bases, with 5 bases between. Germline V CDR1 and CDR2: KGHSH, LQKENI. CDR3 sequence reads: CASSPPPPDTQYF. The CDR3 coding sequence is TGTGCCAGCTCACCACCCCCTCCAGATACGCAGTATTTT.

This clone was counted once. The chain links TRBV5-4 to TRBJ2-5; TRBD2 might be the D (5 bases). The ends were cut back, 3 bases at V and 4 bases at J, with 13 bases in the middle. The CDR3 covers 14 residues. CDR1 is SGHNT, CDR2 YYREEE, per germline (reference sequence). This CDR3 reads CASSSTQAGETQYF. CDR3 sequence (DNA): TGTGCCAGCAGCTCGACTCAGGCGGGAGAGACCCAGTACTTC.

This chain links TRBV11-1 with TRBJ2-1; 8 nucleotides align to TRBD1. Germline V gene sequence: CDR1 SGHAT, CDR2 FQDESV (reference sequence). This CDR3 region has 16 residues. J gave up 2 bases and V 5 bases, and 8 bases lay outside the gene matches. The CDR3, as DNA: TGTGCCAGCAGCAGTGGACAGGGCGGGGCCTACAATGAGCAGTTCTTC. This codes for CASSSGQGGAYNEQFF.

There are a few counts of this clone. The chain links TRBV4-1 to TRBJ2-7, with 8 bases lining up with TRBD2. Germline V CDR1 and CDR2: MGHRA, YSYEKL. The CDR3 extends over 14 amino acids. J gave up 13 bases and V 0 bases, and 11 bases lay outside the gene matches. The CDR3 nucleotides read TGCGCCAGCAGCCAAGAAAGCGGGGGCATGGCAAGTTACTTC. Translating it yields CASSQESGGMASYF.

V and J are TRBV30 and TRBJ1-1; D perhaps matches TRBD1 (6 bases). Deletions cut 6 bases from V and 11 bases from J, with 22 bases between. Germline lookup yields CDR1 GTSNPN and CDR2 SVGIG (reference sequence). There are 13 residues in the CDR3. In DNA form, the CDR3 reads TGTGCCTGTTACAGGGACCGTCCCCGCGGGGCTTTCTTT. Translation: CACYRDRPRGAFF.

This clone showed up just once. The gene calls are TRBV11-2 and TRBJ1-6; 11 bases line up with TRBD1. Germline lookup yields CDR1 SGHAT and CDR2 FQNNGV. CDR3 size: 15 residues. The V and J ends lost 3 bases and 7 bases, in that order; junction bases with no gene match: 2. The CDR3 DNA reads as TGTGCCAGCAGCTTGGGGACAGGGGGAAATTCACCCCTCCACTTT. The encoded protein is CASSLGTGGNSPLHF. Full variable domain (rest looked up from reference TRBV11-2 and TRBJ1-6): EAGVAQSPRYKIIEKRQSVAFWCNPISGHATLYWYQQILGQGPKLLIQFQNNGVVDDSQLPKDRFSAERLKGVDSTLKIQPAKLEDSAVYLCASSLGTGGNSPLHFGNGTRLTVT.

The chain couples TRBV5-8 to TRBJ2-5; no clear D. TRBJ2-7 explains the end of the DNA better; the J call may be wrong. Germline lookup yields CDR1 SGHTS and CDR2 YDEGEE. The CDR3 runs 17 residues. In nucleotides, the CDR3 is TGTGCCAGCAGCAAAGATTTCCGTACCGATTTAAGCTACGAGCAGTACTTC. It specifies CASSKDFRTDLSYEQYF.

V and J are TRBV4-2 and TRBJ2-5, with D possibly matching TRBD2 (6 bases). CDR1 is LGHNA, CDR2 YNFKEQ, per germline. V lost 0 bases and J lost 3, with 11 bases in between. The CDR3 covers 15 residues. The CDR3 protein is CASSQDDGSKETQYF. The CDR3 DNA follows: TGTGCCAGCAGCCAAGACGACGGGAGTAAAGAGACCCAGTACTTC.

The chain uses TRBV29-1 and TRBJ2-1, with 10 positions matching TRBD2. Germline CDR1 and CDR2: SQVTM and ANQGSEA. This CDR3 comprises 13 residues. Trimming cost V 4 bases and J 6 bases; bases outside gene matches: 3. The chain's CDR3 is CSVGLAGVNEQFF. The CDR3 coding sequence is TGCAGCGTTGGCCTAGCGGGGGTCAATGAGCAGTTCTTC.

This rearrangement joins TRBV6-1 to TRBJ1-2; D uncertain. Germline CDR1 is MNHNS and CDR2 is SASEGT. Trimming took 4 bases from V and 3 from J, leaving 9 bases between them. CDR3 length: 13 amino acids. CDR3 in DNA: TGTGCCAGCAGTGCCGGACTCGACTATGGCTACACCTTC. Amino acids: CASSAGLDYGYTF.

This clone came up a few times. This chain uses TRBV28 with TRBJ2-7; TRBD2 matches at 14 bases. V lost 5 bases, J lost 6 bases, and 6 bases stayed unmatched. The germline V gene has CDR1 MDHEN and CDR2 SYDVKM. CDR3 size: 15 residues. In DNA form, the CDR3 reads TGTGCCAGCAGTGAAAGACTAGCGGGAGGGTCCGAGCAGTACTTC. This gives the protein CASSERLAGGSEQYF. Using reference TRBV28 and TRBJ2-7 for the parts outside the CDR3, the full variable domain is DVKVTQSSRYLVKRTGEKVFLECVQDMDHENMFWYRQDPGLGLRLIYFSYDVKMKEKGDIPEGYSVSREKKERFSLILESASTNQTSMYLCASSERLAGGSEQYFGPGTRLTVT.

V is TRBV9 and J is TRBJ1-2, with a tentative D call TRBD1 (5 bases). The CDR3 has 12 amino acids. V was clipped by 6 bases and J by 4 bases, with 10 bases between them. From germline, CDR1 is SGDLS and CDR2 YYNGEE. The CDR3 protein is CASTREVYGYTF. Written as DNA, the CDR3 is TGTGCCAGCACCAGGGAGGTCTATGGCTACACCTTC.

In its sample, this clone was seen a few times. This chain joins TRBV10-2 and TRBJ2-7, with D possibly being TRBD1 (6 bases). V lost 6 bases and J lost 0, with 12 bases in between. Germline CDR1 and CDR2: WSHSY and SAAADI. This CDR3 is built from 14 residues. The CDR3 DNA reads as TGCGCCAGCAGGGGGACAAGGAGCTCCTACGAGCAGTACTTC. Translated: CASRGTRSSYEQYF.

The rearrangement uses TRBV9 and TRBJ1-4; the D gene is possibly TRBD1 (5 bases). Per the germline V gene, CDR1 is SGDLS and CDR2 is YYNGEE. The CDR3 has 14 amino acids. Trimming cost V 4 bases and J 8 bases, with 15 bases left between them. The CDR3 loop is CASSPPGGGEKLFF. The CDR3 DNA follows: TGTGCCAGCAGCCCCCCGGGGGGTGGAGAAAAACTGTTTTTT.